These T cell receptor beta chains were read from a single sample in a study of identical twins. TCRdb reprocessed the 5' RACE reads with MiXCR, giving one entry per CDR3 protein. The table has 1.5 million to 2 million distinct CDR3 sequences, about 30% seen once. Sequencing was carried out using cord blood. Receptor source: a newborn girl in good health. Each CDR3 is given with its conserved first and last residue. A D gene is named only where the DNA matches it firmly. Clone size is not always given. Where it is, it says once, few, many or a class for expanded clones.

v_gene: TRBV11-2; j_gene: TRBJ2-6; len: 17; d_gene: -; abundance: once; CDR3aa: CASSLLGRTSGANVLTF; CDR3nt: TGTGCCAGCAGCTTACTCGGACGGACCTCTGGGGCCAACGTCCTGACTTTC
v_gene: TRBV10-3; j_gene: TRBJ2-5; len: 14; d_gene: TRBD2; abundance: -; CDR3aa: CAISEASGGETQYF; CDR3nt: TGTGCCATCAGTGAAGCTAGCGGGGGCGAGACCCAGTACTTC
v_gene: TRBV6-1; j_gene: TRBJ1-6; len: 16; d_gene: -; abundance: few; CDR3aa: CASSEAVYIYNSPLHF; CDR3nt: TGTGCCAGCAGTGAAGCGGTATATATATATAATTCACCCCTCCACTTT
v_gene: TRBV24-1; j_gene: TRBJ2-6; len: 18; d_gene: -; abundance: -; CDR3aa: CATSDWGLSGTGANVLTF; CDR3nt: TGTGCCACCAGTGATTGGGGATTATCAGGCACTGGGGCCAACGTCCTGACTTTC
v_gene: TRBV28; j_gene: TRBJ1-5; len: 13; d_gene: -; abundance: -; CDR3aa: CASSVADDQPQHF; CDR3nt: TGTGCCAGCAGTGTCGCCGATGATCAGCCCCAGCATTTT
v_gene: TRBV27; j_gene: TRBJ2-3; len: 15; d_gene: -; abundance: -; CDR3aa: CASSAQIKSTDTQYF; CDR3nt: TGTGCCAGCAGTGCGCAAATAAAAAGCACAGATACGCAGTATTTT
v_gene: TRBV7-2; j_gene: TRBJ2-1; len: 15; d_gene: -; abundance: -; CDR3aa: CASSFGSLSYNEQFF; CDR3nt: TGTGCCAGCAGCTTCGGCTCCCTTTCCTACAATGAGCAGTTCTTC
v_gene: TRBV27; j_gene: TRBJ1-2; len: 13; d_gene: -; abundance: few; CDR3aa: CASSPDWRFGYTF; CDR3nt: TGTGCCAGCAGTCCCGATTGGAGGTTCGGCTACACCTTC
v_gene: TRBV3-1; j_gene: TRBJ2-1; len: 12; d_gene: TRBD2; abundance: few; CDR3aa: CASSLLADEQFF; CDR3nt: TGTGCCAGCAGCCTGCTAGCGGATGAGCAGTTCTTC
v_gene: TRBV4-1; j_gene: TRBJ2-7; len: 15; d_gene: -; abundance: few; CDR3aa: CASSQGGILAYEQYF; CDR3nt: TGCGCCAGCAGCCAAGGGGGGATTCTGGCCTACGAGCAGTACTTC
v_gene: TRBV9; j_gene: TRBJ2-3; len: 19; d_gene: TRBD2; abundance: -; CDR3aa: CACSVQGLAGDEVTDTQYF; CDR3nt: TGTGCCTGCAGCGTACAGGGACTAGCGGGAGATGAGGTCACAGATACGCAGTATTTT
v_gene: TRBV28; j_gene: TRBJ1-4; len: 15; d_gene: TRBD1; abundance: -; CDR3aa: CASSRGTVANEKPFF; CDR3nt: TGTGCCAGCAGCCGAGGGACAGTTGCTAATGAAAAACCGTTTTTT
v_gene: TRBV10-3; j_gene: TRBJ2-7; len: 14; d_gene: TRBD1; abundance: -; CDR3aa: CAISVNRGPYEQYF; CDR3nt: TGTGCCATCAGTGTTAACAGGGGTCCCTACGAGCAGTACTTC
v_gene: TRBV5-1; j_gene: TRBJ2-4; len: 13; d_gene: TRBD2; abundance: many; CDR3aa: CARPGGTKNIQYF; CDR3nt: TGCGCCAGGCCGGGGGGGACCAAAAACATTCAGTACTTC
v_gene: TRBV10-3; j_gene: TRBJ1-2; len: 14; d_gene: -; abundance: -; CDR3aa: CAISEAGINCGYTF; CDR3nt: TGTGCCATCAGTGAGGCAGGGATTAACTGTGGCTACACCTTC
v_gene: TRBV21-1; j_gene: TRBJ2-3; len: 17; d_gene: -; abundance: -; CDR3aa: CASSRYGALLYTDTQYF; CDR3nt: TGTGCCAGCAGCCGGTACGGGGCCCTACTTTACACAGATACGCAGTATTTT
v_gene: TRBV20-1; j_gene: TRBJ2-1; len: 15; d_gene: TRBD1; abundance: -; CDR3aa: CSASSLTGGRYEQFF; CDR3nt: TGCAGTGCTAGTTCGCTGACAGGGGGCCGCTATGAGCAGTTCTTC
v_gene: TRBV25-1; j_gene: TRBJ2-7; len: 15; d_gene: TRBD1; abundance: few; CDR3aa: CASSEGSGQGGEQYF; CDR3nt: TGTGCCAGCAGTGAAGGCTCGGGACAGGGGGGCGAGCAGTACTTC
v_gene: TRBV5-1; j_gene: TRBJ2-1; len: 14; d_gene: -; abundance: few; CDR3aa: CASSLSQNYNEQFF; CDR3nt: TGCGCCAGCAGCTTGTCCCAGAACTACAATGAGCAGTTCTTC
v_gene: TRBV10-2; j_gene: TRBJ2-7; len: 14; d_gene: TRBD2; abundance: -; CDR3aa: CASPGTSGGAEQYF; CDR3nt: TGCGCCAGTCCCGGGACTAGCGGGGGGGCCGAGCAGTACTTC
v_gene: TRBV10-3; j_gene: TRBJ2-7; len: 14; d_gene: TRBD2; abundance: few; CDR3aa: CAISVAGGRYEQYF; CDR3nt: TGTGCCATCAGCGTCGCGGGGGGGAGGTACGAGCAGTACTTC
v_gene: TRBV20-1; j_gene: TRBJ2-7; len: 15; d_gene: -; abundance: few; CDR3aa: CSARDPRGGSYEQYF; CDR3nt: TGCAGTGCTAGAGACCCTAGAGGGGGTTCCTACGAGCAGTACTTC
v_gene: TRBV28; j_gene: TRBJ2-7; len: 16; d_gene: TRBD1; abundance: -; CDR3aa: CASSLLIQGATYEQYF; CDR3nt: TGTGCCAGCAGTTTATTGATCCAGGGGGCAACGTACGAGCAGTACTTC
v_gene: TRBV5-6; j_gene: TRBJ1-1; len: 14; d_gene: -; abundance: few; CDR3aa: CASSLVEANTEAFF; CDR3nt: TGTGCCAGCAGCTTGGTAGAGGCGAACACTGAAGCTTTCTTT
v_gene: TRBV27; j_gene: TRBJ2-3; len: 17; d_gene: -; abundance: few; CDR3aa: CASSLRRTARLTDTQYF; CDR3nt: TGTGCCAGCAGTTTAAGGCGGACAGCCCGCCTCACAGATACGCAGTATTTT